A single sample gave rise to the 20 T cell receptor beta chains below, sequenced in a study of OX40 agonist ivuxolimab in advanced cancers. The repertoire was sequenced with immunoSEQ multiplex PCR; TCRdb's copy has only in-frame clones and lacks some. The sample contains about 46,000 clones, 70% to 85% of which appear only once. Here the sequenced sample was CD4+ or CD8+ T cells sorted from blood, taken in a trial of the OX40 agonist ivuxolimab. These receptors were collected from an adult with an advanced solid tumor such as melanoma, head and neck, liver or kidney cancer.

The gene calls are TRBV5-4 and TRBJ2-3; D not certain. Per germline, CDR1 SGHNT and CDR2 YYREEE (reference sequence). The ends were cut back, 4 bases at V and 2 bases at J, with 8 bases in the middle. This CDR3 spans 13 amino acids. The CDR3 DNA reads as TGTGCCAGCAGCGAGGACCCCACAGATACGCAGTATTTT. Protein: CASSEDPTDTQYF.

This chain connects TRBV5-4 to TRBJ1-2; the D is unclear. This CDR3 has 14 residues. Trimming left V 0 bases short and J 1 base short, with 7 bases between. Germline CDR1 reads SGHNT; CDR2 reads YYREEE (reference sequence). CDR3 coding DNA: TGTGCCAGCAGCTTGGAATCGGTTAACTATGGCTACACCTTC. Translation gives CASSLESVNYGYTF.

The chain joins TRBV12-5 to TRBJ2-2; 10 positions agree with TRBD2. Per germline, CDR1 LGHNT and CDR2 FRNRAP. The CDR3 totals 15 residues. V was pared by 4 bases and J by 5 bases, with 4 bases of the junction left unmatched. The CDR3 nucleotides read TGTGCTAGTGGTTACCTGACTAGCGGGACCGGGGAGCTGTTTTTT. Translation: CASGYLTSGTGELFF.

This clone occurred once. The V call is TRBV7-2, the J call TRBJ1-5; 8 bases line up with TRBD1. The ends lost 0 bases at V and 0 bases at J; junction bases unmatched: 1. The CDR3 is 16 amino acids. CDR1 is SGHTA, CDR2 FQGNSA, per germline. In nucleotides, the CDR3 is TGTGCCAGCAGCTTAGCTACAGGGGGTAGCAATCAGCCCCAGCATTTT. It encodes CASSLATGGSNQPQHF.

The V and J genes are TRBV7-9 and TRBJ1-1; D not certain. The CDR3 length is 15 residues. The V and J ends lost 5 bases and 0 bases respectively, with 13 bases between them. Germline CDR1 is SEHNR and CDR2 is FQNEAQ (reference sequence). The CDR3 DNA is TGTGCCAGCAGCCCCATGTCGGGGATGAACACTGAAGCTTTCTTT. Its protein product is CASSPMSGMNTEAFF. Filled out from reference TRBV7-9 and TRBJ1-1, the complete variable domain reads DTGVSQNPRHKITKRGQNVTFRCDPISEHNRLYWYRQTLGQGPEFLTYFQNEAQLEKSRLLSDRFSAERPKGSFSTLEIQRTEQGDSAMYLCASSPMSGMNTEAFFGQGTRLTVV.

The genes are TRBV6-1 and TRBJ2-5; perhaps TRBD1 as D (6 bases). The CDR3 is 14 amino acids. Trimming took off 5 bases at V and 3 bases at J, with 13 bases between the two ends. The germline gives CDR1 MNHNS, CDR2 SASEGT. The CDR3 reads CASSQNRAKETQYF. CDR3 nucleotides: TGTGCCAGCAGTCAAAACAGGGCGAAAGAGACCCAGTACTTC.

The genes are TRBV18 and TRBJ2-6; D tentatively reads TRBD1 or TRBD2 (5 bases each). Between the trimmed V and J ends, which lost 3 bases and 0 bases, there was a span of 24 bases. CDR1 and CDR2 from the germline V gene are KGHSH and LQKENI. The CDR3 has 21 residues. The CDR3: CASSPFKPYGTVSSGANVLTF. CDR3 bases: TGTGCCAGCTCACCCTTTAAACCCTACGGGACGGTTAGCTCTGGGGCCAACGTCCTGACTTTC.

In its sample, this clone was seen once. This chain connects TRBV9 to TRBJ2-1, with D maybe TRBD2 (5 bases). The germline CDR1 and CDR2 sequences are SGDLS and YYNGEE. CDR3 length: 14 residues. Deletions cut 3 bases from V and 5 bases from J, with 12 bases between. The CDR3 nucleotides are TGTGCCAGCAGCGGGCTAGCCCAGAACAATGAGCAGTTCTTC. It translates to CASSGLAQNNEQFF. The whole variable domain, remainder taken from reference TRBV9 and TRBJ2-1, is DSGVTQTPKHLITATGQRVTLRCSPRSGDLSVYWYQQSLDQGLQFLIQYYNGEERAKGNILERFSAQQFPDLHSELNLSSLELGDSALYFCASSGLAQNNEQFFGPGTRLTVL.

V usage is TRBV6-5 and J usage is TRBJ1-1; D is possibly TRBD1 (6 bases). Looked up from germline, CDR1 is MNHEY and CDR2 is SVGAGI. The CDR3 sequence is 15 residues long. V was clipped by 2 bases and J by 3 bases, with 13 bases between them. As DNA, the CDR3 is TGTGCCAGCAGTTACGGGGGCAGAATGGACACTGAAGCTTTCTTT. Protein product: CASSYGGRMDTEAFF.

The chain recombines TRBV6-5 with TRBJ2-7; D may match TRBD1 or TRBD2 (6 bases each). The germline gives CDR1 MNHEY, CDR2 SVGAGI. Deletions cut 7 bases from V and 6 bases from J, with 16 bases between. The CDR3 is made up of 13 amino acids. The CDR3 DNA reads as TGTGCCAGCAACCACCCCAGGGGAGGCGAGCAGTACTTC. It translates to CASNHPRGGEQYF.

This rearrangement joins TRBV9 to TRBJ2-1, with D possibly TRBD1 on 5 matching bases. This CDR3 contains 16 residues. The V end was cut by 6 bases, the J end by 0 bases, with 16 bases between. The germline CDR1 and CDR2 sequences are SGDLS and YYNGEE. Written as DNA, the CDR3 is TGTGCCAGCACTCCAGGGTCCCCGCACTCCTACAATGAGCAGTTCTTC. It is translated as CASTPGSPHSYNEQFF.

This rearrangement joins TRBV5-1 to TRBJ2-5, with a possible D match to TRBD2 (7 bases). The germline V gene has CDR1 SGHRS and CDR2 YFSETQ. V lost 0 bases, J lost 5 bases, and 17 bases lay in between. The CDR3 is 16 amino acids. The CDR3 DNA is TGCGCCAGCAGCTTGGGTTCGGGGGGCCCAGGGGAGACCCAGTACTTC. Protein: CASSLGSGGPGETQYF.

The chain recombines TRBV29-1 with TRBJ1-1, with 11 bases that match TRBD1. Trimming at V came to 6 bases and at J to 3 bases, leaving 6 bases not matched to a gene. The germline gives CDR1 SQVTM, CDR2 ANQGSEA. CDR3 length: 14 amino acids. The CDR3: CSVGQGASHTEAFF. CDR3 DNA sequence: TGCAGCGTCGGACAGGGGGCGTCTCACACTGAAGCTTTCTTT.

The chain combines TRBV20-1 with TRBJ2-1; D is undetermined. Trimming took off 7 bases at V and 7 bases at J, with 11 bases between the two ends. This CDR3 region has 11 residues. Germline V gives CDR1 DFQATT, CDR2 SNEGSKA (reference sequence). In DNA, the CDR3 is TGCAGTGTCGCACAGTGGAATGAGCAGTTCTTC. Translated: CSVAQWNEQFF.

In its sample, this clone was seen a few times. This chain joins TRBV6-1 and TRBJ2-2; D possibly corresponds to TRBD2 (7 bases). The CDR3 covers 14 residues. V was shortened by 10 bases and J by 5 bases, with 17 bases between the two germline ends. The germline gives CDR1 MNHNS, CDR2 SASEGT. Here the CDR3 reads CATSSGRGTGELFF. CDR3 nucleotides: TGTGCCACATCCTCAGGGAGGGGGACCGGGGAGCTGTTTTTT.

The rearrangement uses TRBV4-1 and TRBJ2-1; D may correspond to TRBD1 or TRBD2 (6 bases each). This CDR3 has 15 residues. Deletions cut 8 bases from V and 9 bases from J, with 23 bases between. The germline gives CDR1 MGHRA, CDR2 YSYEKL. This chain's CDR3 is CASGGSATEGGEQFF. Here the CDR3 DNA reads TGCGCCAGCGGAGGGAGCGCCACTGAAGGGGGTGAGCAGTTCTTC.

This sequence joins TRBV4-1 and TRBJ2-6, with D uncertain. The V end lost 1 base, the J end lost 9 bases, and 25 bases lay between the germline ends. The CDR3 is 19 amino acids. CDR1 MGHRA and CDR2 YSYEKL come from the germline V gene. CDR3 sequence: CASSQVEEIVFLAVNVLTF. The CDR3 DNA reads TGCGCCAGCAGCCAAGTCGAGGAAATTGTGTTCCTCGCAGTCAACGTCCTGACTTTC.

Here the CDR3 reads CASRPPGTGMSTF. CDR3 nucleotides: TGTGCCAGCAGACCACCCGGGACAGGGATGAGCACCTTC. V is TRBV6-5 and J is TRBJ1-2; 9 bases line up with TRBD1. Germline CDR1 and CDR2: MNHEY and SVGAGI. The trim removed 6 bases at V and 13 bases at J, leaving 12 bases unmatched. The CDR3 contains 13 residues.

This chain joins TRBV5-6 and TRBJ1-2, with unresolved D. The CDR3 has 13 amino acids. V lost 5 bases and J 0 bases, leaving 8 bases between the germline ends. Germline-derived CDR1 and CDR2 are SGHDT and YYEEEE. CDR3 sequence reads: CASSKATNYGYTF. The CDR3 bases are TGTGCCAGCAGTAAGGCTACTAACTATGGCTACACCTTC.

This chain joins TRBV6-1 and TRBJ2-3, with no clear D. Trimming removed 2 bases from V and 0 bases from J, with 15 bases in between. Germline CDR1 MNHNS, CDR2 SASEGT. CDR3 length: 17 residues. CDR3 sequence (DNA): TGTGCCAGCAGTGAAAGGGCAGCCGCCTCTAGCACAGATACGCAGTATTTT. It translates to CASSERAAASSTDTQYF.